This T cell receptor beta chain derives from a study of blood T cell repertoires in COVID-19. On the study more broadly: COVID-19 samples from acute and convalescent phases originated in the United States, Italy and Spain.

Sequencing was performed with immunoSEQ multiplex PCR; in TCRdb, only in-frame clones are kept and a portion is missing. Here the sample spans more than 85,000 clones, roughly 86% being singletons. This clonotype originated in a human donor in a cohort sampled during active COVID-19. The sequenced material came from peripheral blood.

CDR3 sequence (DNA): TGTGCCAGCAGCTTACTCCGGCAGGGCCGAAGCTCCTACAATGAGCAGTTCTTC. Its translation: CASSLLRQGRSSYNEQFF. V gene TRBV7-2 combines with J gene TRBJ2-1; TRBD1 is a possible D gene (5 bases). The CDR3 is made up of 18 amino acids. CDR1 and CDR2 (germline): SGHTA, FQGNSA. V shed 2 bases and J shed 0 bases, with 17 bases lying between them.